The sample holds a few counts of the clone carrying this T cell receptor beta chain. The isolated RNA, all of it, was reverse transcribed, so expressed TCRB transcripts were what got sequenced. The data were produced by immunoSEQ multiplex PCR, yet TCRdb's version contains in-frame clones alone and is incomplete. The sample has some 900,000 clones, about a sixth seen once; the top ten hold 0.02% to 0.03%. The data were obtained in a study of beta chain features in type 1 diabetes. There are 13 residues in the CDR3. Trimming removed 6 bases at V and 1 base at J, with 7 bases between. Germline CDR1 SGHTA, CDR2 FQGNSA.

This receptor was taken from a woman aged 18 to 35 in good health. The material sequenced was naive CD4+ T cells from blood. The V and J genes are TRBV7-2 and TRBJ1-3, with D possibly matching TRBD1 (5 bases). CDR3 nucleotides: TGTGCCAGCAGTGGACATTCTGGAAACACCATATATTTT. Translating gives CASSGHSGNTIYF.